This TCR beta chain came from a study of shared clonotypes between healthy human individuals. Sequencing was performed with immunoSEQ multiplex PCR; in TCRdb, only in-frame clones are kept and a portion is missing. The table shows approximately 2,200,000 clones, with about 92% occurring only once. CD45RO-negative cells were positively selected for CCR7, leaving out terminally differentiated effector memory CD45RA+ cells. V dropped 2 bases and J dropped 1 base, with 11 bases sitting between them. Germline V gives CDR1 MNHEY, CDR2 SVGAGI. The CDR3 length is 15 residues. The sequencing input was naive CD8+ T cells from PBMCs. The rearrangement links TRBV6-5 to TRBJ2-5, with no clear D. This TCR was recovered from a man younger than 35 in good health. Some clones in this sample may be carry-over from other donors' samples. This CDR3 is CASSYNRDGQETQYF. The CDR3 coding sequence is TGTGCCAGCAGTTACAATCGTGACGGCCAAGAGACCCAGTACTTC.